This T cell receptor beta chain was profiled in a study of blood T cells in healthy people across ages. V gave up 2 bases and J gave up 5 bases, with 15 bases separating them. CDR3 length: 14 amino acids. Germline V gene data show CDR1 as DFQATT and CDR2 as SNEGSKA (reference sequence). This clonotype was detected many times. The use of a sample-barcoded 5' primer and a J-beta primer mix characterized a second PCR of 7 to 11 cycles. Using its own MiXCR run on the 5' RACE reads, TCRdb lists one record per CDR3 protein. The table includes around 1,500,000 distinct CDR3 sequences, about 28% detected once.

The source of this sequence is a woman aged 25 to 39 in good health. The sequenced sample consisted of blood. This rearrangement joins TRBV20-1 to TRBJ2-5, with D maybe TRBD2 (6 bases). The CDR3 sequence is CSARFGRGVETQYF. CDR3 nucleotides: TGCAGTGCTAGATTCGGGAGAGGGGTTGAGACCCAGTACTTC.